Each of the 30 T cell receptor beta chains below was sequenced from the same sample in a study of identical twins. Each CDR3 protein gets one entry after TCRdb re-called the 5' RACE reads with MiXCR. This sample has about 300,000 distinct CDR3 sequences, with around an eighth found just once. These data also featured in a second study, about yellow fever vaccine responses in identical twins.

The sample comprised CD8+ T cells sorted from blood. The receptor source for this set is a woman under 30 in good health.

CDR3 nucleotide sequence: TGTGCCACCAGCAGAGACGGACAGGGAGGCGAGCAGTACGTC. Protein product: CATSRDGQGGEQYV. The rearrangement links TRBV15 to TRBJ2-7, with 8 bases that match TRBD1. V trimming: 0 bases; J trimming: 6 bases; junction bases outside the gene matches: 4. The CDR3 is made up of 14 amino acids. Germline-derived CDR1 and CDR2 are LNHNV and YYDKDF (reference sequence).

Worth noting for this clonotype: A much larger clone lies one base from this, so it may be a read error. A read error is likely, as this CDR3 ends without the conserved phenylalanine or tryptophan. This rearrangement joins TRBV5-5 to TRBJ2-5, with 7 bases fitting TRBD2. CDR1 and CDR2 (germline): SGHKS, YYEKEE (reference sequence). The CDR3 covers 16 residues. Germline trimming cut 0 bases from V and 4 bases from J; bases unmatched to any gene: 9. As DNA, the CDR3 is TGTGCCAGCAGCTTGGCCATGCTAGCGGAGGCAGAGACCCAGTACCTC. The encoded protein is CASSLAMLAEAETQYL.

This clonotype was counted between two and nine times. This chain connects TRBV20-1 to TRBJ2-3; maybe TRBD2 (5 bases). The germline V gene has CDR1 DFQATT and CDR2 SNEGSKA (reference sequence). The CDR3 has 13 residues. The germline V and J ends were trimmed by 5 bases and 2 bases, with 11 bases remaining between them. CDR3: CSAGPLATDTQYF. In nucleotides, the CDR3 is TGCAGTGCTGGACCGCTAGCCACAGATACGCAGTATTTT.

The chain combines TRBV27 with TRBJ2-1; the D call may be TRBD1 or TRBD2 (6 bases each). Per the germline V gene, CDR1 is MNHEY and CDR2 is SMNVEV (reference sequence). The CDR3 runs 15 residues. Trimming cost V 6 bases and J 7 bases, with 19 bases left between them. Here the CDR3 reads CASSPEGGPGNEQFF. CDR3 DNA: TGTGCCAGCAGCCCAGAGGGGGGCCCGGGGAATGAGCAGTTCTTC.

This clonotype was counted a few times. The chain recombines TRBV5-6 with TRBJ2-7; possible D gene TRBD2, 6 bases. Germline V gives CDR1 SGHDT, CDR2 YYEEEE. CDR3 length: 12 amino acids. V lost 3 bases to trimming and J lost 6 bases, with 10 bases between them. As DNA, the CDR3 is TGTGCCAGCAGCTACGGGACTCTCGAGCAGTACTTC. Protein: CASSYGTLEQYF. Full variable domain (outside the CDR3, taken from reference TRBV5-6 and TRBJ2-7): DAGVTQSPTHLIKTRGQQVTLRCSPKSGHDTVSWYQQALGQGPQFIFQYYEEEERQRGNFPDRFSGHQFPNYSSELNVNALLLGDSALYLCASSYGTLEQYFGPGTRLTVT.

This clonotype came up a few times. The chain links TRBV4-2 to TRBJ2-3, with 11 nucleotides matching TRBD2. Germline lookup yields CDR1 LGHNA and CDR2 YNFKEQ. V dropped 3 bases and J dropped 4; count of bases not matched to a gene: 6. This CDR3 has 16 residues. CDR3 DNA sequence: TGTGCCAGCAGCCAGAGGGGGGGACTAGCGGCAGATACGCAGTATTTT. It codes for CASSQRGGLAADTQYF.

A few counts support this clonotype. This chain joins TRBV5-1 and TRBJ2-3; TRBD2 is a possible D gene (6 bases). The germline V gene has CDR1 SGHRS and CDR2 YFSETQ. V was pared by 4 bases and J by 2 bases, with 11 bases between. The CDR3 is 14 amino acids. The CDR3, as DNA: TGCGCCAGCAGCAGTAGCGGATTCACAGATACGCAGTATTTT. Translation: CASSSSGFTDTQYF.

This chain uses TRBV9 with TRBJ2-7; a possible D gene is TRBD2 (6 bases). The germline V gene encodes CDR1 SGDLS and CDR2 YYNGEE. V was cut by 4 bases and J by 1 base, with 15 bases left in between. The CDR3 is made up of 15 amino acids. The DNA of the CDR3 is TGTGCCAGCAGCCCCCCCCCGGGGGAATCCTACGAGCAGTACTTC. Its protein product is CASSPPPGESYEQYF.

The chain links TRBV20-1 to TRBJ1-1, with D unclear. This CDR3 comprises 11 residues. With 5 bases removed from V and 2 bases from J, the gap between germline ends came to 6 bases. CDR1 and CDR2 (germline): DFQATT, SNEGSKA (reference sequence). CDR3 sequence (DNA): TGCAGTGCTGCCCCTAACACTGAAGCTTTCTTT. The encoded protein is CSAAPNTEAFF.

CDR3 sequence: CASSSQRVRSQETQYF. The CDR3 DNA reads as TGCGCCAGCAGTTCCCAAAGGGTGCGGAGCCAAGAGACCCAGTACTTC. J is TRBJ2-5 and V is TRBV10-2; no reliable D call. The CDR3 spans 16 residues. Trimming left V 5 bases short and J 1 base short, with 17 bases between. The V gene's germline CDR1 is WSHSY and CDR2 SAAADI.

V gene TRBV27 combines with J gene TRBJ2-7; D possibly corresponds to TRBD2 (6 bases). The CDR3 sequence is 14 residues long. The V gene lost 4 bases and the J gene lost 2 bases, with 12 bases spanning the gap. Germline V gene lookup returns CDR1 MNHEY and CDR2 SMNVEV (reference sequence). This CDR3 is CASSWVGSPYEQYF. CDR3 coding DNA: TGTGCCAGCAGTTGGGTCGGGAGCCCCTACGAGCAGTACTTC.

This sequence joins TRBV21-1 and TRBJ2-7; the table's D call TRBD2 went unverified against the DNA. TRBV21-1 is recorded as a pseudogene. The CDR3 runs 15 residues. The CDR3 DNA follows: TGTGCCAGCAGCACCAGCCTAGCGTTCTCCTACGAGCAGTACGTC. This sequence encodes CASSTSLAFSYEQYV.

The chain couples TRBV6-5 to TRBJ2-7; tentative D call: TRBD2 (7 bases). The germline gives CDR1 MNHEY, CDR2 SVGAGI. Trimming took 2 bases from V and 6 from J, leaving 14 bases between them. The CDR3 extends over 14 amino acids. The CDR3 protein is CASSYLVGGREQYF. CDR3 in DNA: TGTGCCAGCAGTTACCTTGTGGGGGGGCGCGAGCAGTACTTC.

J is TRBJ2-1 and V is TRBV28, with D perhaps matching TRBD2 (6 bases). The CDR3 spans 16 residues. With 10 bases removed from V and 5 bases from J, the gap between germline ends came to 24 bases. Germline-derived CDR1 and CDR2 are MDHEN and SYDVKM. As DNA, the CDR3 is TGTGCCACCGAACCCCTCAGGAGAAGGGAGGACAATGAGCAGTTCTTC. It is translated as CATEPLRRREDNEQFF.

The rearrangement uses TRBV24-1 and TRBJ2-7; D is ambiguous. The V end lost 2 bases, the J end lost 6 bases, and 25 bases lay between the germline ends. Germline lookup yields CDR1 KGHDR and CDR2 SFDVKD. The CDR3 loop spans 18 amino acids. The CDR3 sequence is CATSDSTRTAEDQREQYF. The CDR3 DNA sequence: TGTGCCACCAGTGATTCAACCCGGACGGCCGAGGACCAACGCGAGCAGTACTTC.

This clonotype was detected only a few times. The rearrangement joins TRBV7-8 to TRBJ2-7; a possible D gene is TRBD1 (5 bases). The V and J ends lost 5 bases and 2 bases respectively, with 10 bases between them. There are 13 residues in the CDR3. CDR1 is SGHVS, CDR2 FQNEAQ, per germline. The CDR3 sequence is CASSMDITYEQYF. The CDR3 bases are TGTGCCAGCAGCATGGACATAACCTACGAGCAGTACTTC.

V is TRBV3-1 and J is TRBJ2-1; no clear D gene. Germline CDR1 and CDR2: LGHDT and YNNKEL (reference sequence). Trimming shortened V by 1 base and J by 5 bases, and 9 bases separated the two germline ends. This CDR3 contains 14 residues. The CDR3 nucleotides are TGTGCCAGCAGCCAAGCCCGAGTAGACAATGAGCAGTTCTTC. It yields the protein CASSQARVDNEQFF.

This clonotype was counted ten times or more. V is TRBV4-1 and J is TRBJ2-1; unclear D gene. V was clipped by 6 bases and J by 8 bases, with 8 bases between them. The CDR3 is 11 amino acids. Per germline, CDR1 MGHRA and CDR2 YSYEKL. Written as DNA, the CDR3 is TGCGCCAGCAGGTTTAGTGATGAGCAGTTCTTC. Translating gives CASRFSDEQFF.

This clonotype has just a few counts. The rearrangement uses TRBV27 and TRBJ2-4, with D possibly being TRBD1 (5 bases). This CDR3 comprises 12 residues. From germline, CDR1 is MNHEY and CDR2 SMNVEV (reference sequence). With 9 bases removed from V and 6 bases from J, the gap between germline ends came to 12 bases. CDR3 loop: CASGPGLNIQYF. The CDR3 DNA reads as TGTGCCAGTGGACCAGGGTTAAACATTCAGTACTTC.

At least ten counts were recorded for this clonotype. The chain employs TRBV4-1 and TRBJ2-5; TRBD2 aligns across 7 bases. The V segment lost 3 bases and the J segment 3 bases; nucleotides outside the gene matches: 16. The CDR3 is 18 amino acids. Per the germline V gene, CDR1 is MGHRA and CDR2 is YSYEKL. The CDR3 sequence: CASSHRSAAGEFKETQYF. Written as DNA, the CDR3 is TGCGCCAGCAGCCACAGATCCGCTGCGGGGGAATTTAAAGAGACCCAGTACTTC.

This clonotype came up a few times. The chain recombines TRBV10-3 with TRBJ2-7, with no clear D. Trimming removed 2 bases at V and 3 bases at J, with 5 bases between. There are 12 residues in the CDR3. From germline, CDR1 is ENHRY and CDR2 SYGVKD. The CDR3: CAISESYYEQYF. The CDR3 DNA follows: TGTGCCATCAGTGAGAGCTACTACGAGCAGTACTTC.

J is TRBJ2-3 and V is TRBV6-4, with D possibly matching TRBD1 (6 bases). Trimming pared 3 bases from V and 1 base from J, leaving 11 bases between. Germline-derived CDR1 and CDR2 are MRHNA and SNTAGT. CDR3 length: 15 amino acids. The CDR3 DNA sequence: TGTGCCAGCAGTGAGGGGGCTTTAGGCACAGATACGCAGTATTTT. Protein: CASSEGALGTDTQYF.

In its sample, this clonotype was seen a few times. The rearrangement uses TRBV24-1 and TRBJ2-1; a possible D gene is TRBD2 (5 bases). The CDR3 contains 11 residues. V gave up 9 bases and J gave up 9 bases, with 11 bases separating them. Looked up from germline, CDR1 is KGHDR and CDR2 is SFDVKD. CDR3: CATGESGEQFF. The CDR3 region has the DNA TGTGCCACCGGGGAGTCGGGTGAGCAGTTCTTC.

This clonotype was seen repeatedly, ten times or more. Here the CDR3 reads CASGLRASQFF. CDR3 bases: TGTGCTAGTGGTTTGAGGGCCTCGCAGTTCTTC. V gene TRBV12-5 combines with J gene TRBJ2-1; D gene uncertain. CDR3 length equals 11 residues. Trimming took off 2 bases at V and 12 bases at J, with 8 bases between the two ends. Per the germline V gene, CDR1 is LGHNT and CDR2 is FRNRAP. Filled out from reference TRBV12-5 and TRBJ2-1, the complete variable domain reads DARVTQTPRHKVTEMGQEVTMRCQPILGHNTVFWYRQTMMQGLELLAYFRNRAPLDDSGMPKDRFSAEMPDATLATLKIQPSEPRDSAVYFCASGLRASQFFGPGTRLTVL.

This clonotype turned up a few times. This rearrangement joins TRBV6-2 or TRBV6-3 to TRBJ2-1, with 7 bases lining up with TRBD2. The ends lost 8 bases at V and 2 bases at J; junction bases unmatched: 12. Germline values: CDR1 MNHEY, CDR2 SVGEGT. The CDR3 contains 16 residues. CDR3 residues: CASGQPGLLTYNEQFF. The CDR3 nucleotides are TGTGCCAGCGGACAACCGGGACTACTCACCTACAATGAGCAGTTCTTC.

The chain uses TRBV12-3 or TRBV12-4 and TRBJ2-1; TRBD1 matches at 7 bases. CDR3 size: 17 residues. J lost 4 bases, V lost 3 bases, and 12 bases had no gene match. The CDR3 DNA is TGTGCCAGCAGTTTTCTAACCGACAGGGATCGGTACAATGAGCAGTTCTTC. Translation gives CASSFLTDRDRYNEQFF.

This clonotype was counted between two and nine times. V usage is TRBV20-1 and J usage is TRBJ2-3; the match to TRBD1 covers 9 bases. The CDR3 extends over 15 amino acids. Trimming cost V 6 bases and J 6 bases; bases outside gene matches: 13. The germline V gene has CDR1 DFQATT and CDR2 SNEGSKA (reference sequence). The CDR3 sequence is CSASPGQGGVDTQYF. As DNA, the CDR3 is TGCAGTGCGTCCCCGGGACAGGGTGGTGTGGATACGCAGTATTTT.

The chain is built from TRBV15 and TRBJ2-7, with D possibly TRBD2 on 7 matching bases. V dropped 5 bases and J dropped 2 bases, with 19 bases sitting between them. Germline lookup yields CDR1 LNHNV and CDR2 YYDKDF (reference sequence). The CDR3 spans 16 residues. The CDR3 region has the DNA TGTGCCACCAGCGACCATGAGGGGGGGTCCACCTACGAGCAGTACGTC. Protein product: CATSDHEGGSTYEQYV.

In this sample, this clonotype turned up many times. The J gene is TRBJ2-1, the V gene TRBV29-1; D possibly corresponds to TRBD2 (6 bases). V gave up 2 bases and J gave up 3 bases, with 14 bases separating them. The CDR3 has 15 residues. Germline V gene sequence: CDR1 SQVTM, CDR2 ANQGSEA. CDR3 sequence reads: CSVESLAGRYNEQFF. The CDR3, as DNA: TGCAGCGTTGAATCGTTGGCGGGGCGCTACAATGAGCAGTTCTTC.

V and J are TRBV20-1 and TRBJ2-5; TRBD2 aligns across 8 bases. From germline, CDR1 is DFQATT and CDR2 SNEGSKA (reference sequence). The CDR3 spans 14 residues. V shed 3 bases and J 2 bases; nucleotides not matched to a gene: 5. CDR3 in DNA: TGCAGTGCTAGTACGGAGCGGGAGCAAGAGACCCAGTACTTC. Its protein is CSASTEREQETQYF.